The next 21 T cell receptor beta chains were all read from a single sample in a study of shared clonotypes between healthy human individuals. Using immunoSEQ multiplex PCR, the repertoire was profiled, and TCRdb retains in-frame clones only, with some absent. The sample contains over a million clones, about 74% of which appear only once. Sequencing used memory CD4+ T cells sorted from blood. The subset is: CD45RA-negative fraction. The origin of the receptors is a man aged 18 to 35 in good health.

The V call is TRBV2, the J call TRBJ1-5; no reliable D call. The CDR3 is made up of 13 amino acids. The germline CDR1 and CDR2 sequences are SNHLY and FYNNEI. V gave up 5 bases and J gave up 4 bases, with 9 bases separating them. CDR3 amino acids: CASSLDGNQPQHF. The CDR3 DNA follows: TGTGCCAGCAGTTTGGACGGAAATCAGCCCCAGCATTTT.

The genes are TRBV30 and TRBJ2-3; 11 bases match TRBD1. V was pared by 0 bases and J by 9 bases, with 8 bases of the junction left unmatched. The CDR3 contains 15 residues. CDR1 and CDR2 from the germline V gene are GTSNPN and SVGIG (reference sequence). CDR3 region: CAWSVQDRGLRTQYF. In DNA, the CDR3 is TGTGCCTGGAGTGTACAGGACAGGGGGCTGCGGACGCAGTATTTT.

This clone was observed many times. This rearrangement joins TRBV25-1 to TRBJ2-5; D uncertain. This CDR3 comprises 16 residues. CDR1 is MGHDK, CDR2 SYGVNS, per germline. V lost 3 bases and J 4 bases, leaving 18 bases between the germline ends. The CDR3 sequence is CASSDLVGPKGETQYF. DNA of the CDR3: TGTGCCAGCAGTGACCTCGTCGGGCCCAAGGGAGAGACCCAGTACTTC.

The chain carries TRBV9 and TRBJ2-1; 11 bases line up with TRBD2. J lost 8 bases, V lost 2 bases, and 9 bases had no gene match. This CDR3 region has 16 residues. CDR1 and CDR2 from the germline V gene are SGDLS and YYNGEE. The CDR3 region is CASSVASGGLKDEQFF. CDR3 coding DNA: TGTGCCAGCAGCGTGGCTAGCGGGGGGCTAAAGGATGAGCAGTTCTTC.

A few counts support this clone. The chain joins TRBV23-1 to TRBJ1-1; a weak D match, TRBD1 (5 bases). TRBV23-1 is known as an ORF, though its function is uncertain. The CDR3 is made up of 14 amino acids. The V end lost 8 bases, the J end lost 0 bases, and 13 bases lay between the germline ends. CDR3 DNA sequence: TGCGCCAGCGAATACAGGACTTTGAACACTGAAGCTTTCTTT. It specifies CASEYRTLNTEAFF.

J is TRBJ2-1 and V is TRBV7-2, with D possibly TRBD2 on 5 matching bases. Germline V gives CDR1 SGHTA, CDR2 FQGNSA. The CDR3 extends over 15 amino acids. V was trimmed by 5 bases and J by 1 base, leaving 12 bases between them. CDR3 loop: CASSRLTGSYNEQFF. The CDR3 DNA reads as TGTGCCAGCAGCCGTCTAACGGGGTCCTACAATGAGCAGTTCTTC.

The table lists this clone with a count of one. The CDR3 DNA reads TGTGCCAGCAGCTCCGGGACGATCGTCGGGGAGCTGTTTTTT. Translated: CASSSGTIVGELFF. This chain joins TRBV28 and TRBJ2-2; D might be TRBD1 or TRBD2, each matching 5 bases. The V end lost 6 bases, the J end lost 7 bases, and 15 bases lay between the germline ends. This CDR3 is built from 14 residues. The germline V gene encodes CDR1 MDHEN and CDR2 SYDVKM.

This chain links TRBV28 with TRBJ1-5; maybe TRBD1 (6 bases). CDR3 size: 14 residues. V lost 8 bases and J lost 5, with 16 bases in between. Germline values: CDR1 MDHEN, CDR2 SYDVKM. CDR3 nucleotides: TGTGCCAGCGTACTGGGACAAGGTTATCAGCCCCAGCATTTT. Protein sequence: CASVLGQGYQPQHF.

This chain links TRBV19 with TRBJ1-5, with TRBD1 identical over 7 bases. V gave up 3 bases and J gave up 6 bases; unmatched junction bases: 8. CDR3 length: 15 residues. Germline V gene sequence: CDR1 LNHDA, CDR2 SQIVND (reference sequence). CDR3 DNA: TGTGCCAGTAGTATTGGTCCAGGGGGAAGTCAGCCCCAGCATTTT. This codes for CASSIGPGGSQPQHF.

As regards this clone: This sample also contains other DNA sequences that code for the same CDR3. The chain employs TRBV18 and TRBJ1-1; D might be TRBD1 (5 bases). V dropped 6 bases and J dropped 0 bases, with 11 bases sitting between them. CDR1 and CDR2 (germline): KGHSH, LQKENI. This CDR3 has 14 residues. The CDR3 nucleotides read TGTGCCAGCTCCCCGGGCAGGGTGAACACTGAAGCTTTCTTT. Amino acids: CASSPGRVNTEAFF. Full variable domain (missing parts from reference TRBV18 and TRBJ1-1): NAGVMQNPRHLVRRRGQEARLRCSPMKGHSHVYWYRQLPEEGLKFMVYLQKENIIDESGMPKERFSAEFPKEGPSILRIQQVVRGDSAAYFCASSPGRVNTEAFFGQGTRLTVV.

The chain is built from TRBV9 and TRBJ2-5; D gene ambiguous. CDR3 length: 16 amino acids. Germline CDR1 SGDLS, CDR2 YYNGEE. Trimming pared 0 bases from V and 4 bases from J, leaving 16 bases between. CDR3 nucleotides: TGTGCCAGCAGCGTAGCACCCGTTTTGGGATCAGAGACCCAGTACTTC. The encoded protein is CASSVAPVLGSETQYF.

This clone was detected a few times. J is TRBJ1-1 and V is TRBV30; D uncertain. Germline assignment: CDR1 GTSNPN and CDR2 SVGIG (reference sequence). CDR3 length equals 14 residues. V lost 1 base, J lost 4 bases, and 13 bases lay in between. The CDR3 protein is CAWSGLVKGTEAFF. CDR3 nucleotides: TGTGCCTGGAGTGGCTTAGTTAAAGGCACTGAAGCTTTCTTT.

The J gene is TRBJ1-4, the V gene TRBV19; 9 positions agree with TRBD1. Per the germline V gene, CDR1 is LNHDA and CDR2 is SQIVND (reference sequence). The CDR3 loop spans 15 amino acids. V lost 5 bases to trimming and J lost 5 bases; unmatched junction nucleotides: 6. The CDR3 spells CASSPGQGRNEKLFF. Here the CDR3 DNA reads TGTGCCAGTAGTCCTGGACAGGGGCGGAATGAAAAACTGTTTTTT.

The chain joins TRBV4-3 to TRBJ1-1; possible D gene TRBD1, 6 bases. V shed 0 bases and J shed 5 bases, with 13 bases lying between them. The CDR3 runs to 15 residues. The germline V gene encodes CDR1 LGHNA and CDR2 YSLEER. In DNA form, the CDR3 reads TGCGCCAGCAGCCAAGATCCGGGGGCGGGAACTGAAGCTTTCTTT. Residues: CASSQDPGAGTEAFF.

The genes are TRBV2 and TRBJ2-2; TRBD2 matches at 12 bases. CDR1 is SNHLY, CDR2 FYNNEI, per germline. The CDR3 runs to 15 residues. Trimming cost V 8 bases and J 4 bases; bases outside gene matches: 5. DNA of the CDR3: TGTGCCAGCGGACGACTAGCGGGAGTCACCGGGGAGCTGTTTTTT. It yields the protein CASGRLAGVTGELFF.

The rearrangement joins TRBV5-4 to TRBJ2-7; D is perhaps TRBD2 (5 bases). Germline CDR1 is SGHNT and CDR2 is YYREEE (reference sequence). There are 14 residues in the CDR3. Trimming removed 6 bases at V and 1 base at J, with 14 bases between. The chain's CDR3 is CASTPSGNSYEQYF. CDR3 nucleotides: TGTGCCAGCACCCCCAGCGGTAATTCCTACGAGCAGTACTTC.

This clone was counted ten times or more. Different DNA sequences within this sample yield the same CDR3. The chain employs TRBV7-9 and TRBJ2-1; tentatively, D is TRBD2 (6 bases). The V gene lost 1 base and the J gene lost 2 bases, with 9 bases spanning the gap. Germline-derived CDR1 and CDR2 are SEHNR and FQNEAQ (reference sequence). The CDR3 spans 15 residues. The CDR3 sequence: CASSLEGGPYNEQFF. DNA of the CDR3: TGTGCCAGCAGCTTAGAGGGAGGACCCTACAATGAGCAGTTCTTC.

The chain is built from TRBV25-1 and TRBJ2-5; D unresolved. The J call may be in error: the DNA end matches TRBJ2-7 better. Germline V CDR1 and CDR2: MGHDK, SYGVNS. This CDR3 is 15 amino acids long. CDR3 DNA: TGTGCCAGCAGTCATCCGGGTCCTTATACCTACGAGCAGTACTTC. It is translated as CASSHPGPYTYEQYF.

This clone turned up a few times. J is TRBJ2-4 and V is TRBV6-4; D gene unclear. With 4 bases removed from V and 6 bases from J, the gap between germline ends came to 13 bases. The germline CDR1 and CDR2 sequences are MRHNA and SNTAGT. CDR3 length: 14 residues. CDR3 in amino acids: CASSVLLSGNIQYF. The DNA of the CDR3 is TGTGCCAGCAGTGTCCTACTTAGTGGAAACATTCAGTACTTC.

The rearrangement uses TRBV2 and TRBJ2-1, with 7 nucleotides matching TRBD2. Germline V lookup: CDR1 SNHLY, CDR2 FYNNEI. The CDR3 consists of 14 residues. V lost 4 bases and J lost 5; bases outside the gene matches: 5. The CDR3 sequence: CASSVLGLNNEQFF. Written as DNA, the CDR3 is TGTGCCAGCAGTGTGCTGGGACTAAACAATGAGCAGTTCTTC.

The V and J genes are TRBV7-2 and TRBJ1-3; D gene unclear. The CDR3 has 15 amino acids. CDR1 is SGHTA and CDR2 is FQGNSA in the germline V gene. Trimming left V 4 bases short and J 4 bases short, with 14 bases between. CDR3 loop: CASSSYLVAGNTIYF. The CDR3 DNA reads as TGTGCCAGCAGCTCATATCTGGTGGCGGGAAACACCATATATTTT.